This T cell receptor beta chain emerged from a study of blood T cell repertoires in COVID-19 (dated by TCRdb to between 2020 and 2021). In the study overall: Samples covering the acute and convalescent phases of COVID-19 were provided by collaborators in the United States, Italy and Spain. Nearly every sample came with metadata listing a de-identified subject ID, COVID-19 status, age in years and sex. The repertoires were released in a freely available public database intended as a resource for research on the immune response to SARS-CoV-2. Where HLA class I and class II types were available, the types were taken from metadata supplied by the sample provider, not from assay-based typing. The prospective study material was composed of cDNA or gDNA derived from T cells, B-cell-depleted T cells, or PBMCs. The samples were drawn from two sources: the first 160 participants of the ongoing ImmuneRACE study, and fewer than 1,500 subjects contributed by 6 global collaborators. Subjects who had been exposed to COVID-19, were actively infected with it, or had recovered from it provided the deeply sampled blood TCRbeta repertoires that made up the dataset. General findings and caveats noted by the study authors: The amount of clinical and demographic metadata varied by source and participant and was provided uncurated.

Participants in the prospective study were aged about 18 to 95 years, lived in 20 to 25 United States geographic areas, and enrolled through a virtual design. To assign participants to cohorts, the prospective study relied on clinical history that participants themselves reported in a screening survey and a study questionnaire. Exposed participants had been in contact with someone with a PCR-confirmed or clinician-diagnosed COVID-19 case within 2 weeks of study entry. In the prospective study, mobile phlebotomists collected whole blood, serum and a nasopharyngeal or oropharyngeal swab from each participant. Participants in the prospective study had the option to provide additional blood draws and questionnaires over an approximately two-month period. Before DNA extraction, prospective study blood samples were shipped either frozen or at room temperature. Remarks on this clone: This clone's antigen is unknown. Per-base qualities were not stored, and no clone one base away is much larger.

TCRbeta CDR3 regions were amplified from genomic DNA using the immunoSEQ Assay, a bias-controlled multiplex PCR. Concerning the study's data processing: Within the assay, amplification of reference gene primers was used to estimate how many nucleated cells each sample contained. To quantify the absolute abundance of each unique TCRbeta CDR3 rearrangement, sequence reads were collapsed and filtered. For each sample, productive Simpson clonality was calculated by taking the square root of Simpson's diversity index across productive rearrangements. Drawn from immuneACCESS, this table holds only the in-frame rearrangements with V and J called that TCRdb kept. Clones are partly lost; checked studies trace under half to an unresolved V gene and leave the rest unexplained. D and trimming were read from the DNA, whereas the V and J calls and clone size are those reported in that table. The sample yields about 270,000 clones; 85% to 95% were counted once. Approximately 3% of the sample comes from the top ten.

The CDR3 runs 17 residues from the cysteine to the phenylalanine. The kept DNA is CDR3 alone, 51 bases in frame from the first base. Trimmed from V: 3 bases; trimmed from J: 6 bases; junction bases lacking a gene match: 9. CDR1 and CDR2, looked up from the germline V gene, are KGHDR and SFDVKD. The chain joins TRBV24-1 to TRBJ2-2; the central 10 bases match TRBD2. Sequenced sample: PBMCs or T cells enriched from blood (not recorded which). The TCR originated in a man aged 40-49 years who had been exposed to COVID-19. The DNA is as follows: TGTGCCACCAGTGATCCAACTAGCGGGATGGGAGCCGGGGAGCTGTTTTTT. It encodes CATSDPTSGMGAGELFF.